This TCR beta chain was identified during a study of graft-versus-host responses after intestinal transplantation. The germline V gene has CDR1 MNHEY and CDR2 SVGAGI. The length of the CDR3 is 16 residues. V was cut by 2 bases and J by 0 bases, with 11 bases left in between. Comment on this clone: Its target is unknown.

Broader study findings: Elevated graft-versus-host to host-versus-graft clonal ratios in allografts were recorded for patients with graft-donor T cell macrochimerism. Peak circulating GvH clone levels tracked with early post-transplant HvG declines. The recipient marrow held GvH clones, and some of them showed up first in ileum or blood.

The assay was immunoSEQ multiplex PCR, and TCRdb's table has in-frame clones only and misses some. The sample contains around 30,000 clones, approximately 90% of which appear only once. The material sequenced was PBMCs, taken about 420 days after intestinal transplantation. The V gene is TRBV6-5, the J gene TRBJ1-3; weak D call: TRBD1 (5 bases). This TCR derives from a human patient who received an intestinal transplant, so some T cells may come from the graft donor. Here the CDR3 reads CASSYGTGSSGNTIYF. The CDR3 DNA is TGTGCCAGCAGTTACGGGACGGGTTCCTCTGGAAACACCATATATTTT.